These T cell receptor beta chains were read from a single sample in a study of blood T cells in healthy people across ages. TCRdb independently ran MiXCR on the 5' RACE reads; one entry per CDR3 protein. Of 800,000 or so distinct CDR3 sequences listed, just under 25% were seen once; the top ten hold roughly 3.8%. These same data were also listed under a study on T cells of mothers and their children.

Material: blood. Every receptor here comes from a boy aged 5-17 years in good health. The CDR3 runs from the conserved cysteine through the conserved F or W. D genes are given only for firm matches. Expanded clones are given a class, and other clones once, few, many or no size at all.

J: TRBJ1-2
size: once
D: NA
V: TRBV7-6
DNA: TGTGCCAGCAGCCAACCCCCGGGACCGGAATTCTCGGCGAACTATGGCTACACCTTC
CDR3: CASSQPPGPEFSANYGYTF

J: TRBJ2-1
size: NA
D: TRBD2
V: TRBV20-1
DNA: TGCAGTGCGAATCCCTTTAGCGGGGCCGCCTACAATGAGCAGTTCTTC
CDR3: CSANPFSGAAYNEQFF

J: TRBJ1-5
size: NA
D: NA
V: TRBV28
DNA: TGTGCCAGCAGTTCCGGGACTCATAGCAATCAGCCCCAGCATTTT
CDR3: CASSSGTHSNQPQHF

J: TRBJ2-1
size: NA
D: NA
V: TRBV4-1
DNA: TGCGCCAGCAGCCAAGATTCCAGCCGCGATGGGCAGTTCTTC
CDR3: CASSQDSSRDGQFF

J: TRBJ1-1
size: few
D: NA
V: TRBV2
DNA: TGTGCCAGCAGTGAAGAGTTCTCCACTGAAGCTTTCTTT
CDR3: CASSEEFSTEAFF

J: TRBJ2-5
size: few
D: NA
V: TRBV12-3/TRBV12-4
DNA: TGTGCCAGCAGTTTAGAATACAGCGCCCAAGAGACCCAGTACTTC
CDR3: CASSLEYSAQETQYF

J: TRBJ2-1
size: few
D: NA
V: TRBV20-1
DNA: TGCAGTGCTAGCCCGGACTACTACTACAATGAGCAGTTCTTC
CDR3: CSASPDYYYNEQFF

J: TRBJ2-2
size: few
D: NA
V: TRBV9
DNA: TGTGCCAGCAGCGCTACCCACGCCGGGGAGCTGTTTTTT
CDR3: CASSATHAGELFF

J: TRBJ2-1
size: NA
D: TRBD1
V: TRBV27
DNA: TGTGCCAGCAGTTCCCGGGACAGACGCTCCTACAATGAGCAGTTCTTC
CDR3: CASSSRDRRSYNEQFF

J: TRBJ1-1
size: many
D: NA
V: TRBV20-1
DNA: TGCAGCGCCCGGGACTTGAACACTGAAGCTTTCTTT
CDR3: CSARDLNTEAFF

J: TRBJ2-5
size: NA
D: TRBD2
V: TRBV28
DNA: TGTGCCAGCAGCCGGGAGCGGGAGTACGGGGAGACCCAGTACTTC
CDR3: CASSREREYGETQYF

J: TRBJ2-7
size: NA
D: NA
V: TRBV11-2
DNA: TGTGCCAGCAGCTTAGATGGCGGGGAGACGCTGACCTACGAGCAGTACTTC
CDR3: CASSLDGGETLTYEQYF

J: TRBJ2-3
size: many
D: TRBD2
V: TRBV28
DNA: TGTGCCAGCAGTTTTCCTAGCGGGAGCACAGATACGCAGTATTTT
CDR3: CASSFPSGSTDTQYF

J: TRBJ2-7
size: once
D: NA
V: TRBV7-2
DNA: TGTGCCAGCAGCTGGGACCGAGGAGCCGAGCAGTACTTC
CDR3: CASSWDRGAEQYF

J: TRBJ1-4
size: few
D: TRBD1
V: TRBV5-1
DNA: TGCGCCAGCAGCTTGGCGACAGGGGTTGGTGAAAAACTGTTTTTT
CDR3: CASSLATGVGEKLFF

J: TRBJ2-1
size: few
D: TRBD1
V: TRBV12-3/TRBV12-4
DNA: TGTGCCAGCAGCGCAACCGGGACAGGGAACAATGAGCAGTTCTTC
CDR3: CASSATGTGNNEQFF

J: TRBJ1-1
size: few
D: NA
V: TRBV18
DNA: TGTGCCAGCTCAGGAAAAGGCTTGGGTGGCACTGAAGCTTTCTTT
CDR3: CASSGKGLGGTEAFF

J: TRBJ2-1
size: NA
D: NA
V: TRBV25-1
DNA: TGTGCCAGCAGTGATGGCAAGAACTATGAGCAGTTCTTC
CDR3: CASSDGKNYEQFF

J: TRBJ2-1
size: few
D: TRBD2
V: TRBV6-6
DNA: TGTGCCAGCAGTGCCACTAGCGGGAGGTACAATGAGCAGTTCTTC
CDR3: CASSATSGRYNEQFF

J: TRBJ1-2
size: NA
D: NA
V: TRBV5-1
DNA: TGCGCCAGCAGCTTGGAGGTCCAGGGGCACTATGGCTACACCTTC
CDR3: CASSLEVQGHYGYTF

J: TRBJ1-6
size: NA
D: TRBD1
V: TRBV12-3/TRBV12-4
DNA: TGTGCCAGCAGCCAAACCAGGGGGTGGAATTCACCCCTCCACTTT
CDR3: CASSQTRGWNSPLHF

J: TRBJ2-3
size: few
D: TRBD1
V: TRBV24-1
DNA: TGTGCCACCCCCGGACAGGGACCAGATACGCAGTATTTT
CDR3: CATPGQGPDTQYF

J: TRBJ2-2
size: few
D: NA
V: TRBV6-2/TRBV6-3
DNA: TGTGCCAGCAGTTCAACAGGGACATACACCGGGGAGCTGTTTTTT
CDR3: CASSSTGTYTGELFF